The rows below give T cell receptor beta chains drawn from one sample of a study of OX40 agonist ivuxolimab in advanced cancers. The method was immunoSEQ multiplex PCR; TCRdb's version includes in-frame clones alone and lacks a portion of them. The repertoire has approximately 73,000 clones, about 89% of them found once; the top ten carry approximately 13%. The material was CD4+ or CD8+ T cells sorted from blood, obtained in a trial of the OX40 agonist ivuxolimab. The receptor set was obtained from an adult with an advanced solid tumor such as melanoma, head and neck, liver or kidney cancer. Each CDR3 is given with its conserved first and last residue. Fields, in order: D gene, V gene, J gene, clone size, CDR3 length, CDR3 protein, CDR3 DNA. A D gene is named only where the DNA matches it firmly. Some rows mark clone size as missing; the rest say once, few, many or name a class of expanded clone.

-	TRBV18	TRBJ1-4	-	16	CASSPVSAETNEKLFF	TGTGCCAGCTCACCAGTTTCGGCAGAGACTAATGAAAAACTGTTTTTT
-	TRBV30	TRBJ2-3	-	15	CAWTWSGVSTDTQYF	TGTGCCTGGACCTGGAGCGGTGTAAGCACAGATACGCAGTATTTT
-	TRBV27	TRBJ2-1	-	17	CASSSGASPSSYNEQFF	TGTGCCAGCAGCTCCGGGGCCTCCCCAAGCTCCTACAATGAGCAGTTCTTC
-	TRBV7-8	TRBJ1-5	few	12	CASSLGQQPQHF	TGTGCCAGCAGCTTGGGACAACAGCCCCAGCATTTT
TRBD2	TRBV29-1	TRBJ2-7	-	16	CSVVMGGREVSYEQYF	TGCAGCGTTGTAATGGGGGGGCGGGAGGTCTCCTACGAGCAGTACTTC
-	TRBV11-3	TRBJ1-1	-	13	CASSFGMGTEAFF	TGTGCCAGCAGCTTCGGCATGGGCACTGAAGCTTTCTTT
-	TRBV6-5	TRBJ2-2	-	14	CASSYQPLAGELFF	TGTGCCAGCAGTTACCAGCCGCTCGCCGGGGAGCTGTTTTTT
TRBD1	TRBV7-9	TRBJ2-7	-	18	CASSLAGRGTGHSYEQYF	TGTGCCAGCAGCTTAGCGGGCCGAGGGACAGGTCACTCCTACGAGCAGTACTTC
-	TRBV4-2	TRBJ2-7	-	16	CASSLGIDYYRGEQYF	TGTGCCAGCAGCTTGGGAATAGACTACTACCGCGGAGAGCAGTACTTC
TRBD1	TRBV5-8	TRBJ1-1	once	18	CASSGPGQVHEGYTEAFF	TGTGCCAGCAGCGGACCGGGACAGGTCCACGAGGGGTACACTGAAGCTTTCTTT
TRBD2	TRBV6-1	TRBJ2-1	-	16	CASSEPGLALYNEQFF	TGTGCCAGCAGTGAACCGGGACTAGCTCTATACAATGAGCAGTTCTTC
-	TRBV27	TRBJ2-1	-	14	CASSSGSSYNEQFF	TGTGCCAGCAGTTCCGGGAGCTCCTACAATGAGCAGTTCTTC
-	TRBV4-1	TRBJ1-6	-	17	CASSQDWVGSGYSPLHF	TGCGCCAGCAGCCAAGATTGGGTGGGATCTGGGTATTCACCCCTCCACTTT
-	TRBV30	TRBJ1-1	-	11	CAWSDNTEAFF	TGTGCCTGGAGTGACAACACTGAAGCTTTCTTT
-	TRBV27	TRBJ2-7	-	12	CASSASSYEQYF	TGTGCCAGCAGTGCCAGCTCCTACGAGCAGTACTTC
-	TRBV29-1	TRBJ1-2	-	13	CSVDRAGNYGYTF	TGCAGCGTTGACAGGGCGGGGAACTATGGCTACACCTTC
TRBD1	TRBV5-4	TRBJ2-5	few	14	CASSYGQGGETQYF	TGTGCCAGCAGCTACGGACAGGGTGGGGAGACCCAGTACTTC
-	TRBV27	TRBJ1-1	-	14	CASSLPGVNTEAFF	TGTGCCAGCAGTTTGCCGGGGGTGAACACTGAAGCTTTCTTT
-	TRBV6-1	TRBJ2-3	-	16	CASSDTRVRSTDTQYF	TGTGCCAGCAGTGACACTAGAGTGCGGAGCACAGATACGCAGTATTTT
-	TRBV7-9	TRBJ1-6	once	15	CASSLITGPNSPLHF	TGTGCCAGCAGCTTAATAACGGGACCGAATTCACCCCTCCACTTT
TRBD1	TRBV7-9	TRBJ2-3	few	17	CASSLDLGQSIGYTQYF	TGTGCCAGCAGCTTAGACTTGGGACAGAGTATCGGATATACGCAGTATTTT
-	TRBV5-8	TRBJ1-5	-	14	CASSLRLSNQPQHF	TGTGCCAGCAGCTTGAGACTGAGCAATCAGCCCCAGCATTTT
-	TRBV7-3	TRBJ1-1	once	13	CASSDMGGTEAFF	TGTGCCAGCAGTGACATGGGGGGCACTGAAGCTTTCTTT
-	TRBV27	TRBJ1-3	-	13	CASSLVQGNTIYF	TGTGCCAGCAGTTTAGTCCAAGGAAACACCATATATTTT
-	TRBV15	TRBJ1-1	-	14	CATSRYSAAPEAFF	TGTGCCACCAGCAGGTACAGCGCGGCCCCTGAAGCTTTCTTT
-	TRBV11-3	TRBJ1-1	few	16	CASSLDGRGGSTEAFF	TGTGCCAGCAGCTTAGATGGAAGGGGCGGGAGCACTGAAGCTTTCTTT
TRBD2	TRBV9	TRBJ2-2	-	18	CASSKKTSGSATTGELFF	TGTGCCAGCAGCAAAAAGACTAGCGGGTCCGCGACCACCGGGGAGCTGTTTTTT
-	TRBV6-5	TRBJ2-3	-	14	CASSYLAGTDTQYF	TGTGCCAGCAGTTATTTGGCTGGCACAGATACGCAGTATTTT
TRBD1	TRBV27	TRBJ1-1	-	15	CASSLLQGGGTEAFF	TGTGCCAGCAGTTTGTTACAGGGGGGGGGCACTGAAGCTTTCTTT
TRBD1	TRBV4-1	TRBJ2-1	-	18	CASSQDLRGTGSYNEQFF	TGCGCCAGCAGCCAAGATCTAAGGGGGACAGGGTCCTACAATGAGCAGTTCTTC
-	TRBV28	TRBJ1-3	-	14	CASRSGAFGNTIYF	TGTGCCAGCAGGTCGGGGGCATTTGGAAACACCATATATTTT
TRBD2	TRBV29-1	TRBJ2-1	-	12	CSVGLAGNEQFF	TGCAGCGTTGGACTAGCGGGGAATGAGCAGTTCTTC
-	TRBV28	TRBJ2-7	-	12	CASSLEGSEQYF	TGTGCCAGCAGTTTAGAGGGTTCCGAGCAGTACTTC
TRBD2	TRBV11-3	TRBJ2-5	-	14	CASSSGLVAETQYF	TGTGCCAGCAGCTCAGGACTAGTTGCAGAGACCCAGTACTTC
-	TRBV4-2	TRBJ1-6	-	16	CASSQAAGSYNSPLHF	TGTGCCAGCAGCCAAGCGGCGGGGTCCTATAATTCACCCCTCCACTTT
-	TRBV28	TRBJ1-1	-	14	CASTHLTDYTEAFF	TGTGCCAGCACCCACCTGACAGACTACACTGAAGCTTTCTTT
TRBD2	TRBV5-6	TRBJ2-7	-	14	CASSLAGSSYEQYF	TGTGCCAGCAGCCTAGCGGGATCCTCCTACGAGCAGTACTTC
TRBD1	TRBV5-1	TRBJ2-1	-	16	CASSLTTRTGRNEQFF	TGCGCCAGCAGCTTGACCACGCGGACAGGGAGAAATGAGCAGTTCTTC
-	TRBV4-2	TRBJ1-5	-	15	CASSQEGAIYQPQHF	TGTGCCAGCAGCCAAGAAGGAGCAATATATCAGCCCCAGCATTTT